These 2 T cell receptor beta chains originate from one sample sequenced in a study of cytomegalovirus exposure and HLA in healthy donors. The PCR ran on 60 Vbeta and 13 Jbeta primers. Profiling relied on immunoSEQ multiplex PCR, and the TCRdb table lists in-frame clones only, not all of them. Among about 110,000 clones listed, about 74% were seen once. The sample was PBMCs. The receptors stem from a woman aged 35 to 49 in good health and CMV-seropositive.

This chain links TRBV14 with TRBJ2-3; D is ambiguous. Looked up from germline, CDR1 is SGHDN and CDR2 is FVKESK. V lost 6 bases, J lost 0 bases, and 16 bases lay in between. This CDR3 region has 16 residues. The CDR3 DNA is TGTGCCAGCAGTTCTAGACTGGTCTCAAGCACAGATACGCAGTATTTT. It encodes CASSSRLVSSTDTQYF.

The J gene is TRBJ1-2, the V gene TRBV18, with D unclear. Per germline, CDR1 KGHSH and CDR2 LQKENI. Deletions cut 3 bases from V and 8 bases from J, with 19 bases between. The CDR3 has 15 residues. The CDR3 loop is CASSPAQAQDRGYTF. For the CDR3, the DNA is TGTGCCAGCTCACCCGCGCAGGCCCAGGATAGGGGCTACACCTTC.